The text below deals with one T cell receptor beta chain. Its antigen is as yet unknown. Two oligonucleotides, mixed equimolar, formed the beta constant-region primer covering TRBC1 and TRBC2. Four rounds of PCR amplified the ligated cDNA using nested alpha and beta constant-region primers plus SP2. TCRdb fed the UMI-ligation and nested PCR reads into MiXCR, producing one record per CDR3 protein. The profile covers roughly 140,000 distinct CDR3 sequences, with roughly a fifth appearing a single time and around 0.63% taken by the ten largest. V lost 4 bases and J 3 bases, leaving 12 bases between the germline ends. This CDR3 region has 14 residues. CDR1 MNHEY and CDR2 SVGAGI come from the germline V gene. This entry belongs to a study of naive and memory T cell subsets. Study results and caveats: Naive and memory subsets had different power law exponents for TCR abundance. Naive repertoires, especially CD8, held a few larger clonotypes, possibly memory cells re-expressing CD45RA.

Cells stained for CD3, CD4, CD8, CD45RA and CD27 were sorted into four subsets. This rearrangement joins TRBV6-5 to TRBJ1-2; D may be TRBD1 (6 bases). The source of this sequence is a human donor in good health. The sequenced sample consisted of naive CD8+ T cells from blood. CDR3 protein: CASSSNRVDYGYTF. In DNA, the CDR3 is TGTGCCAGCAGTTCGAACAGGGTGGACTATGGCTACACCTTC.